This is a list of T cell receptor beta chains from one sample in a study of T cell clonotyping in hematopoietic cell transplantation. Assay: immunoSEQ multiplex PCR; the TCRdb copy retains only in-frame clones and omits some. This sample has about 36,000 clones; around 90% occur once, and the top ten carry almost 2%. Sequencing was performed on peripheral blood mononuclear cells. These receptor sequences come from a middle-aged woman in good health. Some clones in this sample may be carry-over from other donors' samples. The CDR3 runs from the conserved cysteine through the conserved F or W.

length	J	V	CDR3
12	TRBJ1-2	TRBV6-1	CASSDLNYGYTF
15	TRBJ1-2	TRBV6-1	CASSEVATGHSGYTF
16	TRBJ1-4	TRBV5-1	CASSLADGATNEKLFF
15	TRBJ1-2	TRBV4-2	CASSQEGFYNYGYTF
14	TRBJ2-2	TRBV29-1	CSLRIRGLGGELFF
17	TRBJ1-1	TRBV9	CASSVSPSADVETEAFF
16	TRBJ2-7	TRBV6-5	CASSLSRRSLRLEQYF
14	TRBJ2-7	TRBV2	CASSLGSASYEQYF
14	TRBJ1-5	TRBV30	CAGAGQGSNQPQHF
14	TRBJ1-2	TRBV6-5	CASSYSRGSDGYTF
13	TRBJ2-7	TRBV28	CATKAVLSYEQYF
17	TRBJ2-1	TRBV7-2	CASSTPPGLGAANEQFF
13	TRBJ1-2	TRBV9	CASSDASGVGYTF
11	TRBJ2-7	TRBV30	CAWSRTYEQYF
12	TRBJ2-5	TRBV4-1	CASSQDQETQYF
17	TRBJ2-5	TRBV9	CASSVGPGLAGEETQYF
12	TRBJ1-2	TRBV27	CASSRGQGGYTF
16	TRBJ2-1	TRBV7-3	CASSAPGRARVNEQFF
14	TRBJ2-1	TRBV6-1	CASIPGLAFDEQFF
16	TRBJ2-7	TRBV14	CASSQMNRDRTYEQYF
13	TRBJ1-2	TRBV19	CASSIDQGVGYTF
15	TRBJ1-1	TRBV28	CASSLSKPWDAEAFF
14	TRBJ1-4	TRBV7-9	CASSLSLPGEKLFF
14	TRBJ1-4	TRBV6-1	CASSEGIENEKLFF
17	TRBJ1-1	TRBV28	CASSLDVGGWPNTEAFF
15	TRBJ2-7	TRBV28	CASTPSDGRLYEQYF
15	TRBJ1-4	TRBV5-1	CASSSLDGQGEKLFF
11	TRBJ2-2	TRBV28	CASSRSGELFF
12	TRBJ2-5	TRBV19	CASRAGGETQYF
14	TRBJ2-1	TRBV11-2	CASSSWTGGIEQFF
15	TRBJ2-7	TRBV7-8	CASSLIGQGQGEQYF
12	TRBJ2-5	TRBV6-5	CASSTAQETQYF
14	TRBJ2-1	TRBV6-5	CASSFGEAYNEQFF
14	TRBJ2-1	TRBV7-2	CASSLAGGGNEQFF
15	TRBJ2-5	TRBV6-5	CASSRGTSGSETQYF
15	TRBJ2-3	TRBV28	CASTPPPGGGDTQYF
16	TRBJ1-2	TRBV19	CASSIDPLRVNYGYTF
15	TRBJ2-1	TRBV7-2	CASSLGGAGHNEQFF
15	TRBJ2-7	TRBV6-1	CASSEGAVNIYEQYF
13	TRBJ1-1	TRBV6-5	CASSYNDRVVAFF
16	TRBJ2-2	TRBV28	CASRTIQDSFTGELFF
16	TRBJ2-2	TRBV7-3	CASSLNPSGNTGELFF
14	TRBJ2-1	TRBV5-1	CASSSATSYNEQFF
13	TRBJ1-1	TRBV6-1	CASSTGPRTEAFF
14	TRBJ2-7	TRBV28	CASTSRGRVYEQYF